This T cell receptor beta chain was profiled in a study of T-cell memory formation after mild COVID-19. Points from the study as a whole: SARS-CoV-2 specificity of second-wave clones peaking day 37 was unconfirmed.

A few counts support this clonotype. Its antigen is not known. TCRdb re-analysed the 5' RACE reads in MiXCR, keeping a single row per CDR3 protein. The sample shows 150,000 or so distinct CDR3 sequences, more than 12% of them seen only once. The V gene's germline CDR1 is SGHVS and CDR2 FNYEAQ. Trimming at V came to 3 bases and at J to 3 bases, leaving 5 bases not matched to a gene. This CDR3 is 16 amino acids long. Sequencing used PBMCs or a T cell subset sorted from them (not recorded which). This sequence joins TRBV7-6 and TRBJ2-2, with 9 bases matching TRBD2. The source is an adult woman who had mild COVID-19 (a few samples of this study predate the infection). Cell type and time point are not known. The CDR3 DNA is TGTGCCAGCAGCTTCCAGACTAGCGGTCACACCGGGGAGCTGTTTTTT. Protein sequence: CASSFQTSGHTGELFF.